The 2 T cell receptor beta chains presented below share a single source sample, sequenced in a study of cytotoxic CD8 clonotypes in ibrutinib-treated CLL. The method was immunoSEQ multiplex PCR; TCRdb's version includes in-frame clones alone and lacks a portion of them. Of approximately 210,000 clones listed, about two thirds were seen once; the top ten hold 13%. The source was PBMCs, collected after 24 months of ibrutinib treatment. The source is a human donor with chronic lymphocytic leukemia.

The CDR3 region has the DNA TGCGCCAGCAGCCTCCGACAGACTAACGGGGGCGAGCAGTACTTC. Translated, it gives CASSLRQTNGGEQYF. The J gene is TRBJ2-7, the V gene TRBV4-1, with a tentative D call TRBD2 (6 bases). This CDR3 comprises 15 residues. V was clipped by 4 bases and J by 6 bases, with 19 bases between them. CDR1 is MGHRA and CDR2 is YSYEKL in the germline V gene.

The chain has TRBV5-6 and TRBJ1-2, with unresolved D. V lost 5 bases to trimming and J lost 4 bases, with 12 bases between them. The CDR3 has 13 residues. Germline lookup yields CDR1 SGHDT and CDR2 YYEEEE. The CDR3 nucleotides are TGTGCCAGCAGTCAGGCCACCCCCTATGGCTACACCTTC. Translated: CASSQATPYGYTF.